This TCR beta chain was sequenced for a study of T cells after yellow fever vaccination. Using its own MiXCR run on the 5' RACE reads, TCRdb lists one record per CDR3 protein. The sample holds 150,000 or so distinct CDR3 sequences, about 7% seen once. This clonotype occurred a few times. Its specificity is unknown. The CDR3 runs 15 residues. Deletions cut 0 bases from V and 11 bases from J, with 22 bases between. The germline V gene has CDR1 SQVTM and CDR2 ANQGSEA. Notes on the study in general: It was the secondary response that reached its peak faster, day 5 versus 15, but it was weaker.

The material was CD4+ T cells sorted from PBMCs, obtained 5 to 6 days after the first yellow fever vaccination. The J gene is TRBJ1-1, the V gene TRBV29-1; D might be TRBD1 (5 bases). The receptor was derived from a man between 18 and 29 years old who received the YFV17D yellow fever vaccine. Here the CDR3 DNA reads TGCAGCGTTGAAGATATGACAGAAGAACTGAATAGGGCTTTCTTT. This gives the protein CSVEDMTEELNRAFF.